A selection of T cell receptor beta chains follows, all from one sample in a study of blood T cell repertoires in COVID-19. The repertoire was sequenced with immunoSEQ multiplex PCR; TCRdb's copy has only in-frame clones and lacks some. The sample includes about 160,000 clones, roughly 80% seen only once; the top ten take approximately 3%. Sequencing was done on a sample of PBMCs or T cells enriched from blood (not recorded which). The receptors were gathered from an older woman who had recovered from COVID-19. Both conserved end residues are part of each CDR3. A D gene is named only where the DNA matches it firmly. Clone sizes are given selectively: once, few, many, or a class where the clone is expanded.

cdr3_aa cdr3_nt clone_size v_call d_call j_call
CSASDERDSLGQAFF TGCAGTGCCAGTGACGAGAGGGACAGCTTGGGCCAAGCTTTCTTT - TRBV20-1 TRBD1 TRBJ1-1
CASSYLRGGLYF TGTGCCAGCAGTTACCTACGGGGAGGGCTGTACTTC - TRBV6-5 TRBD2 TRBJ2-7
CAWSGTGIQPQHF TGTGCCTGGAGCGGGACAGGGATTCAGCCCCAGCATTTT - TRBV30 TRBD1 TRBJ1-5
CSVEDHRAGRNTIYF TGCAGCGTTGAAGATCATAGGGCAGGGAGAAACACCATATATTTT - TRBV29-1 - TRBJ1-3
CASSEGINQPQHF TGTGCCAGTAGTGAGGGCATCAATCAGCCCCAGCATTTT - TRBV19 - TRBJ1-5
CSVWSTRDSPTGELFF TGCAGCGTCTGGAGTACCCGGGACTCCCCCACCGGGGAGCTGTTTTTT - TRBV29-1 - TRBJ2-2
CASSLQVYTEAFF TGCGCCAGCAGCTTGCAGGTTTACACTGAAGCTTTCTTT - TRBV5-1 - TRBJ1-1
CASNLAGRPQETQYF TGTGCCAGTAACTTAGCGGGGCGTCCTCAAGAGACCCAGTACTTC - TRBV19 TRBD2 TRBJ2-5
CASSYRHNSYEQYF TGTGCCAGCAGTTATAGACATAACAGCTACGAGCAGTACTTC once TRBV6-5 - TRBJ2-7
CASRSGRNSNQPQHF TGTGCCAGTAGAAGCGGACGGAATAGCAATCAGCCCCAGCATTTT few TRBV19 - TRBJ1-5
CASSLGQGLNTEAFF TGTGCCAGCAGCTTAGGACAGGGGTTGAACACTGAAGCTTTCTTT - TRBV7-9 TRBD1 TRBJ1-1
CASSVLAGVNNEQFF TGTGCCAGCAGCGTACTAGCGGGGGTCAACAATGAGCAGTTCTTC - TRBV9 TRBD2 TRBJ2-1
CASSDNRVFMSGYTF TGTGCCAGCAGTGATAACAGGGTATTTATGAGTGGCTACACCTTC - TRBV6-1 - TRBJ1-2